Sequencing of this T cell receptor beta chain was carried out in a study of beta chain features in type 1 diabetes. General study points: For patients, the naive, central memory and Treg TCRB repertoires appeared more alike than for healthy donors. There were fewer insertions and more deletions at the VDJ junctions of type 1 diabetes patients. Reads derived from cDNA could over-represent cells showing high TCR expression.

For this clone: What it recognizes is unknown.

Populations obtained by sorting all exceeded 98% purity. TCRB transcripts that were expressed got sequenced, as all of the isolated RNA had been reverse transcribed. Sequenced by immunoSEQ multiplex PCR; TCRdb stores in-frame clones only, minus some. The profile shows around 200,000 clones, 10% to 15% of them singletons. Germline V CDR1 and CDR2: KGHSH, LQKENI. The CDR3 consists of 14 residues. J gave up 12 bases and V 0 bases, and 10 bases lay outside the gene matches. The sample taken for sequencing was central memory CD4+ T cells from blood. V and J are TRBV18 and TRBJ1-1, with TRBD1 matching 7 bases. The sequence derives from a woman aged 18-29 years in good health. CDR3 region: CASSPPTGEMRTFF. CDR3 sequence (DNA): TGTGCCAGCTCACCACCAACAGGGGAGATGAGAACTTTCTTT.